This T cell receptor beta chain came from a study of response to subunit inactivated influenza vaccine. Whole-study findings and limits: Only a handful of new T cells, the authors suggested, are recruited with each seasonal influenza vaccination.

V dropped 6 bases and J dropped 5 bases, with 11 bases sitting between them. Germline-derived CDR1 and CDR2 are MDHEN and SYDVKM. This CDR3 is built from 13 residues. In this sample, this clonotype turned up many times. Its matching antigen is unknown. TCRdb redid the calling of the RT-PCR reads with MiXCR, one entry per CDR3 protein. The sample carries a few hundred thousand distinct CDR3 sequences, less than 15% recorded once. This clonotype originated in a man aged 50 to 59 who received an inactivated influenza vaccine. The sample consisted of PBMCs from blood, taken 11 to 12 days after vaccination. This chain uses TRBV28 with TRBJ1-5, with D unresolved. This CDR3 is CASRWTEYQPQHF. Here the CDR3 DNA reads TGTGCCAGCAGGTGGACGGAATATCAGCCCCAGCATTTT. Looking up the rest from reference TRBV28 and TRBJ1-5 gives the full variable domain: DVKVTQSSRYLVKRTGEKVFLECVQDMDHENMFWYRQDPGLGLRLIYFSYDVKMKEKGDIPEGYSVSREKKERFSLILESASTNQTSMYLCASRWTEYQPQHFGDGTRLSIL.